This TCR beta chain was captured in a study of blood T cell repertoires in COVID-19. Trimming left V 0 bases short and J 1 base short, with 16 bases between. This CDR3 is built from 17 residues. Germline V gene sequence: CDR1 SGHKS, CDR2 YYEKEE (reference sequence). Clones were read by immunoSEQ multiplex PCR, and TCRdb kept only the in-frame ones, dropping some. The table lists roughly 86,000 clones, about 88% of them singletons. This TCR was recovered from a man aged 35-49 years with acute or convalescent COVID-19. This sequence joins TRBV5-5 and TRBJ2-5; D perhaps matches TRBD2 (5 bases). Source material: peripheral blood. CDR3 DNA sequence: TGTGCCAGCAGCTTGGGGGTAGCGATTGGGTCCCAAGAGACCCAGTACTTC. It specifies CASSLGVAIGSQETQYF.